This T cell receptor beta chain was documented in a study of blood T cell repertoires in COVID-19. Looking at the study overall: From T cells, B-cell-depleted T cells, or PBMCs came the material, which was cDNA or gDNA.

CDR3 length: 16 residues. Looked up from germline, CDR1 is SGHRS and CDR2 is YFSETQ. V shed 4 bases, J shed 4 bases, and the junction held 7 bases outside the gene matches. The repertoire was sequenced with immunoSEQ multiplex PCR; TCRdb's copy has only in-frame clones and lacks some. This sample carries under 150,000 clones, over 80% of them seen once, and the ten largest clones take about 9.9%. The sequencing sample was made of peripheral blood. The V and J genes are TRBV5-1 and TRBJ2-1, with 11 bases lining up with TRBD2. This receptor was taken from a man between 40 and 49 years old with active or convalescent COVID-19. CDR3 sequence (DNA): TGCGCCAGCAGCCGTGGAGGGACTAGCGGTTACAATGAGCAGTTCTTC. Translation: CASSRGGTSGYNEQFF.